These T cell receptor beta chains were read from a single sample in a study of shared clonotypes between healthy human individuals. Profiled with immunoSEQ multiplex PCR; TCRdb holds only in-frame clones, not every one. The repertoire consists of some 2.4 million clones, with 90% to 95% occurring once and the leading ten covering roughly 0.39%. The sample was naive CD4+ T cells from PBMCs. The receptors come from a man aged 18 to 30 in good health. Some clones in this sample may be carry-over from other donors' samples. Both conserved end residues are part of each CDR3. Each record gives: D gene, J gene, clone size, CDR3 length, V gene, CDR3 DNA, CDR3 protein. A D gene is named only where the DNA matches it firmly. Only part of the rows carry a size: once, few, many, or a class if the clone is expanded.

>.|TRBJ1-1|.|16|TRBV27
TGTGCCAGCAGTCCCCTGGGCTGGGCAGGTTCTGTTGAAGCTTTCTTT
CASSPLGWAGSVEAFF
>.|TRBJ2-3|.|15|TRBV4-3
TGCGCCAGCAGCCAAGATGGTTGGGGCACAGATACGCAGTATTTT
CASSQDGWGTDTQYF
>.|TRBJ1-2|.|11|TRBV19
TGTGCCAGTAGTACGGTCTATGGCTACACCTTC
CASSTVYGYTF
>.|TRBJ2-4|once|20|TRBV28
TGTGCCAGCAGCCCGGCACTACAAACCCTCTCTCGACTAGCCAAAAACATTCAGTACTTC
CASSPALQTLSRLAKNIQYF
>TRBD1|TRBJ1-4|once|15|TRBV28
TGTGCCAGCAGTCTCTCGGGGACAGGGGGGGAAAAACTGTTTTTT
CASSLSGTGGEKLFF
>TRBD2|TRBJ2-2|.|15|TRBV5-4
TGTGCCAGCAGCTTGGGGCGGGAGGGCCCCGGGGAGCTGTTTTTT
CASSLGREGPGELFF
>.|TRBJ2-6|.|15|TRBV5-1
TGCGCCAGCAGCTTACAGGGCACTGGGGCCAACGTCCTGACTTTC
CASSLQGTGANVLTF
>.|TRBJ1-2|once|13|TRBV28
TGTGCCAGCAGGCTGGGCACTAACTATGGCTACACCTTC
CASRLGTNYGYTF
>TRBD1|TRBJ1-6|.|15|TRBV7-9
TGTGCCAGCAGCTTATTGACAGGGCCCCTAACGCCCCTCCACTTT
CASSLLTGPLTPLHF
>TRBD1|TRBJ1-5|.|17|TRBV4-1
TGCGCCAGCAGCCTTCGGACAGGGCCCGACTCGGGTCAGCCCCAGCATTTT
CASSLRTGPDSGQPQHF
>.|TRBJ2-7|.|14|TRBV23-1
TGCGCCAGTAAACTCCCCTTTCCCCCCTACGAGCAGTACTTC
CASKLPFPPYEQYF
>TRBD2|TRBJ2-3|.|17|TRBV18
TGTGCCAGCTCACCACTAGTCTCTAGCGGGACCACAGATACGCAGTATTTT
CASSPLVSSGTTDTQYF
>.|TRBJ1-1|.|16|TRBV5-1
TGCGCCAGCAGCTTGTTCTCCGGGGGCGTGAACACTGAAGCTTTCTTT
CASSLFSGGVNTEAFF
>.|TRBJ1-2|.|12|TRBV9
TGTGCCAGCAGCGGAGAAAACTATGGCTACACCTTC
CASSGENYGYTF
>TRBD1|TRBJ1-1|.|12|TRBV28
TGTGCCAGTCGACAGGGATGGACTGAAGCTTTCTTT
CASRQGWTEAFF
>TRBD1|TRBJ2-5|.|15|TRBV6-5
TGTGCCAGCAGACAAAACAGGGGGCTCGGGGAGACCCAGTACTTC
CASRQNRGLGETQYF
>.|TRBJ2-5|.|16|TRBV9
TGTGCCAGCAGCGTAGCCGGGGGGCTTACCCAAGAGACCCAGTACTTC
CASSVAGGLTQETQYF
>TRBD1|TRBJ2-7|.|15|TRBV5-1
TGCGCCAGCAGCCTTTGGACAGGACTCTCCTACGAGCAGTACTTC
CASSLWTGLSYEQYF
>.|TRBJ1-1|few|13|TRBV5-1
TGCGCCAGCAGGTGGTTGGGGAACACTGAAGCTTTCTTT
CASRWLGNTEAFF
>.|TRBJ2-5|.|12|TRBV9
TGTGCCAGCAGCGCCAGCCCCGAGACCCAGTACTTC
CASSASPETQYF
>.|TRBJ2-4|.|16|TRBV19
TGTGCCAGTAGTAGTGGGGGGACGTTAGCCAAAAACATTCAGTACTTC
CASSSGGTLAKNIQYF
>TRBD2|TRBJ2-1|.|15|TRBV27
TGTGCCAGCAGTTTACGAGGCGGGAGGTCCAATGAGCAGTTCTTC
CASSLRGGRSNEQFF
>.|TRBJ2-1|.|19|TRBV4-2
TGTGCCAGCAGCCAAGGTCGAGCCCAACTAATTACTGGTTACAATGAGCAGTTCTTC
CASSQGRAQLITGYNEQFF
>TRBD1|TRBJ1-4|.|17|TRBV4-2
TGTGCCAGCAGCCACCCGTTTCGGACAGGGGTTAATGAAAAACTGTTTTTT
CASSHPFRTGVNEKLFF
>.|TRBJ2-5|.|14|TRBV11-2
TGTGCCAGCAGCTTGGGCCGGTACCAAGAGACCCAGTACTTC
CASSLGRYQETQYF
>.|TRBJ2-3|.|15|TRBV6-4
TGTGCCAGCAGTGACCCTCGCGGGTCTGGGGATACGCAGTATTTT
CASSDPRGSGDTQYF
>.|TRBJ2-1|.|14|TRBV27
TGTGCCAGCAGCCTCGGACGCCCAACGTTAGGGCAGTTCTTC
CASSLGRPTLGQFF
>.|TRBJ1-5|.|14|TRBV6-4
TGTGCCAGCAGTGCGCAAGGGGCCAATCAGCCCCAGCATTTT
CASSAQGANQPQHF
>.|TRBJ2-3|.|15|TRBV10-3
TGTGCCATCAGTGATGTAGCAATAGGCACAGATACGCAGTATTTT
CAISDVAIGTDTQYF
>TRBD1|TRBJ1-2|.|15|TRBV28
TGTGCCAGCGCGGATTACCGGGACAGGCGCTATGGCTACACCTTC
CASADYRDRRYGYTF
>TRBD2|TRBJ2-2|.|21|TRBV5-1
TGCGCCAGCAGCCAACGACAGGGTCCGACTAGCGGGAGTACCCGGACCGGGGAGCTGTTTTTT
CASSQRQGPTSGSTRTGELFF
>TRBD2|TRBJ2-7|.|15|TRBV6-5
TGTGCCAGCAGATCACCTAGCGGGAGATTCTACGAGCAGTACTTC
CASRSPSGRFYEQYF
>.|TRBJ2-5|.|15|TRBV5-4
TGTGCCAGCAGCTTTGGCGGGGGACAGCCGGAGACCCAGTACTTC
CASSFGGGQPETQYF
>.|TRBJ1-2|.|15|TRBV5-1
TGCGCCAGCAGCCCCCCTAGGGAATCTAACTATGGCTACACCTTC
CASSPPRESNYGYTF
>.|TRBJ1-5|.|15|TRBV5-5
TGTGCCAGCAGCCTGGGGGGGACTGGCAATCAGCCCCAGCATTTT
CASSLGGTGNQPQHF